This record looks at one T cell receptor beta chain sequence and its context. TCRdb's copy holds only in-frame clones and misses some; the assay was immunoSEQ multiplex PCR. The table lists approximately 250,000 clones, 90% of them singletons. The study drew participants aged about 18 to 90 years from approximately 23 US areas. The sample belongs to a study of blood T cell repertoires in COVID-19. As for the study in general: T cells, B-cell-depleted T cells, or PBMCs provided the cDNA or gDNA that served as material.

This receptor was taken from a woman aged 30 to 39 with acute COVID-19. The sequenced material came from PBMCs or T cells enriched from blood (not recorded which).

In DNA form, the CDR3 reads TGTGCCAGCTCACTAACCGGGACTAGCGGGAGAAGCGACGAGCAGTACTTC. The encoded protein is CASSLTGTSGRSDEQYF. This rearrangement joins TRBV18 to TRBJ2-7; 14 positions agree with TRBD2. From germline, CDR1 is KGHSH and CDR2 LQKENI. The length of the CDR3 is 17 residues. Trimming cost V 4 bases and J 5 bases; bases outside gene matches: 10.